This TCR beta chain originates from a study of technical replicates of blood from several donors. Sequencing used immunoSEQ multiplex PCR; TCRdb keeps in-frame clones, though not all of them. The sample lists just under 60,000 clones; about 94% were seen once. Material for sequencing was PBMCs. This clonotype originated in a human donor in good health. Some clones in this sample may be carry-over from other donors' samples.

The DNA of the CDR3 is TGCGCCAGCAGCCCGTATAGGCCAGCACAGGATACGCAGTATTTT. This gives the protein CASSPYRPAQDTQYF. The rearrangement joins TRBV5-1 to TRBJ2-3, with no clear D. Trimming shortened V by 4 bases and J by 6 bases, and 18 bases separated the two germline ends. The CDR3 contains 15 residues. Germline CDR1 SGHRS, CDR2 YFSETQ.